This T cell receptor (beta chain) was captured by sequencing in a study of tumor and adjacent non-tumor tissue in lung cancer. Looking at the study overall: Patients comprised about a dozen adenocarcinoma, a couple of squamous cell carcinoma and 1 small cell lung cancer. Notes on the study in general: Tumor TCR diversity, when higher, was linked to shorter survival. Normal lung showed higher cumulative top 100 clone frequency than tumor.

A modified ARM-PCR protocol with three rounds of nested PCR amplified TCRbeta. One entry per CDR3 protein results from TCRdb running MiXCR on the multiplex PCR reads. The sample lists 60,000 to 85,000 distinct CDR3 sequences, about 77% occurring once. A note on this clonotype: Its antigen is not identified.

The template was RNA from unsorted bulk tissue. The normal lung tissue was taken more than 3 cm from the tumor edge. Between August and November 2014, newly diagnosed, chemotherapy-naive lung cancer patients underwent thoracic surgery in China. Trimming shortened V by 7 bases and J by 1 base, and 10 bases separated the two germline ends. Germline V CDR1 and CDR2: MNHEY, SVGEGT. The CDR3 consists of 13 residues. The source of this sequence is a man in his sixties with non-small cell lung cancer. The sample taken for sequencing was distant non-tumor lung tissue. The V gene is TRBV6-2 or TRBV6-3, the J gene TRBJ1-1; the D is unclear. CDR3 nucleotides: TGTGCCAGCAATTATTCGTGGAACACTGAAGCTTTCTTT. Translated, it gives CASNYSWNTEAFF.